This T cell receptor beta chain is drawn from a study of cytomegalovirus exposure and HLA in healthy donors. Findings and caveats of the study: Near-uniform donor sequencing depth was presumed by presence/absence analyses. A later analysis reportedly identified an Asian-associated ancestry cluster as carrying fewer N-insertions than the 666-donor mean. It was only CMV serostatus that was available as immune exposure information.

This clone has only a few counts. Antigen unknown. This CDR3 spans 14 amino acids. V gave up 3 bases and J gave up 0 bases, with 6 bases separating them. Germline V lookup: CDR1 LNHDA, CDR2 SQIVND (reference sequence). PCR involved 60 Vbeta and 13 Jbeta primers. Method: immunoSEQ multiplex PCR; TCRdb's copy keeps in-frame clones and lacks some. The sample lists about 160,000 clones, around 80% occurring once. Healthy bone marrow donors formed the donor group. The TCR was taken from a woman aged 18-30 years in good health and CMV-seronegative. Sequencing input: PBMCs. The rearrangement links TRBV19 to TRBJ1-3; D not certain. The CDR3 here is CASSIQSSGNTIYF. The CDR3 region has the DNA TGTGCCAGTAGTATCCAGTCCTCTGGAAACACCATATATTTT. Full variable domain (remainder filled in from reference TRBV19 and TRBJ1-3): DGGITQSPKYLFRKEGQNVTLSCEQNLNHDAMYWYRQDPGQGLRLIYYSQIVNDFQKGDIAEGYSVSREKKESFPLTVTSAQKNPTAFYLCASSIQSSGNTIYFGEGSWLTVV.